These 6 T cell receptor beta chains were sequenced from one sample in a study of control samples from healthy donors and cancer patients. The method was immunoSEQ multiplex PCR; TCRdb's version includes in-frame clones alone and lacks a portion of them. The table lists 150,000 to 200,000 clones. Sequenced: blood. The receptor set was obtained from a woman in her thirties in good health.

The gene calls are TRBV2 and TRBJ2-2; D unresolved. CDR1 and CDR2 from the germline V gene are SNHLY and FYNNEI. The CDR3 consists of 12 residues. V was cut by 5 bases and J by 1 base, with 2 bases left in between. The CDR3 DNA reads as TGTGCCAGCAGTCTGAACACCGGGGAGCTGTTTTTT. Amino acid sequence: CASSLNTGELFF.

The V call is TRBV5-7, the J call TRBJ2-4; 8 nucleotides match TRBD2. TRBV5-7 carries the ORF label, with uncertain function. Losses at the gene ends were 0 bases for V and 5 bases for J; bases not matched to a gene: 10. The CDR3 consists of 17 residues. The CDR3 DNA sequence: TGTGCCAGCAGCTTGGAGGACGGGGGGGAAGAGCAAAACATTCAGTACTTC. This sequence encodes CASSLEDGGEEQNIQYF.

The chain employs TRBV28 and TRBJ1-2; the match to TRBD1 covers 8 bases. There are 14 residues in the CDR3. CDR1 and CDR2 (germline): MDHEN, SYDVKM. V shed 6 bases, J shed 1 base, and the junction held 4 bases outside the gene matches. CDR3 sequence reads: CASRIGQGNYGYTF. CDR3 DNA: TGTGCCAGCAGAATCGGACAGGGTAACTATGGCTACACCTTC.

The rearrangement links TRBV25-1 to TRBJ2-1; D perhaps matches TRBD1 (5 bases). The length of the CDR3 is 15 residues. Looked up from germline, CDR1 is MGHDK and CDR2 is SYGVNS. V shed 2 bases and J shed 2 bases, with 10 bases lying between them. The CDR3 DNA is TGTGCCAGCAGTGAAAGGGGCCTCCCCTACAATGAGCAGTTCTTC. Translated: CASSERGLPYNEQFF.

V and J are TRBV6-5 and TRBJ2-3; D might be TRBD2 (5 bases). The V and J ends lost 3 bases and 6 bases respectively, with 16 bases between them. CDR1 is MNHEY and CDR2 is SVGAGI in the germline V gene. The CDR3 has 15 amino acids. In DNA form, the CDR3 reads TGTGCCAGCAGTTATACGGACTTCGTGAGGGATACGCAGTATTTT. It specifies CASSYTDFVRDTQYF.

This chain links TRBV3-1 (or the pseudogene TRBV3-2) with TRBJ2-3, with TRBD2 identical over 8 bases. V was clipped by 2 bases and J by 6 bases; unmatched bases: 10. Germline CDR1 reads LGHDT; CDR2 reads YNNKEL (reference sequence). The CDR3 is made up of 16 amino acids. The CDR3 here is CASSQRRGGPVDTQYF. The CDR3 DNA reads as TGTGCCAGCAGCCAAAGGCGCGGGGGGCCTGTTGATACGCAGTATTTT.